The 20 T cell receptor beta chains reported below all come from one sample, sequenced in a study of cytomegalovirus exposure and HLA in healthy donors. 13 Jbeta primers and 60 Vbeta primers were used for the PCR. The assay was immunoSEQ multiplex PCR, and TCRdb's table has in-frame clones only and misses some. The table includes fewer than 150,000 clones, 76% detected once. Sequenced material: PBMCs. The receptors derive from a man between 18 and 35 years old in good health and CMV-seronegative.

The rearrangement links TRBV19 to TRBJ1-2; TRBD1 aligns across 9 bases. CDR1 and CDR2 from the germline V gene are LNHDA and SQIVND (reference sequence). The CDR3 consists of 13 residues. V was clipped by 10 bases and J by 5 bases; unmatched bases: 8. The CDR3, as DNA: TGTGCCACCGGGACAGGGTGGAAGTATGGCTACACCTTC. It is translated as CATGTGWKYGYTF. Full variable domain (remainder filled in from reference TRBV19 and TRBJ1-2): DGGITQSPKYLFRKEGQNVTLSCEQNLNHDAMYWYRQDPGQGLRLIYYSQIVNDFQKGDIAEGYSVSREKKESFPLTVTSAQKNPTAFYLCATGTGWKYGYTFGSGTRLTVV.

The chain joins TRBV6-1 to TRBJ2-3, with 10 nucleotides matching TRBD2. J lost 1 base, V lost 2 bases, and 6 bases had no gene match. Germline CDR1 and CDR2: MNHNS and SASEGT. The length of the CDR3 is 17 residues. CDR3 protein: CASSERLAGEGTDTQYF. The CDR3 DNA follows: TGTGCCAGCAGTGAAAGGCTAGCGGGAGAGGGCACAGATACGCAGTATTTT.

The V and J genes are TRBV7-2 and TRBJ2-2; possibly TRBD2 for D (5 bases). Germline V lookup: CDR1 SGHTA, CDR2 FQGNSA. V gave up 5 bases and J gave up 6 bases, with 13 bases separating them. CDR3 length: 14 residues. CDR3 bases: TGTGCCAGCAGCCCCTGGGGTAGCGCCGGGGAGCTGTTTTTT. Protein product: CASSPWGSAGELFF.

This clone was counted only a few times. The V gene is TRBV10-3, the J gene TRBJ2-7; TRBD1 matches 8 bases. CDR3 length: 14 amino acids. Per germline, CDR1 ENHRY and CDR2 SYGVKD. V shed 6 bases, J shed 5 bases, and the junction held 9 bases outside the gene matches. The CDR3 sequence: CAIRADREMDEQYF. For the CDR3, the DNA is TGTGCCATCAGAGCGGACAGGGAAATGGACGAGCAGTACTTC.

This clone was found once. The chain employs TRBV30 and TRBJ2-5; 10 positions agree with TRBD2. Per the germline V gene, CDR1 is GTSNPN and CDR2 is SVGIG (reference sequence). V was clipped by 0 bases and J by 11 bases; unmatched bases: 12. CDR3 length: 15 residues. The CDR3 spells CAWSVQLAGRGEQYF. CDR3 bases: TGTGCCTGGAGTGTACAACTAGCGGGGAGAGGAGAGCAGTACTTC.

The rearrangement uses TRBV7-9 and TRBJ2-3; no definite D call. The CDR3 totals 14 residues. V dropped 1 base and J dropped 2 bases, with 7 bases sitting between them. Germline CDR1 and CDR2: SEHNR and FQNEAQ (reference sequence). The CDR3, as DNA: TGTGCCAGCAGCTTAGGAGCTATCACAGATACGCAGTATTTT. Its protein is CASSLGAITDTQYF.

The gene calls are TRBV4-1 and TRBJ2-3; 15 bases map to TRBD2. This CDR3 spans 17 amino acids. CDR1 is MGHRA and CDR2 is YSYEKL in the germline V gene. Germline trimming cut 2 bases from V and 8 bases from J; bases unmatched to any gene: 8. The CDR3 is CASSQTGTSGGQRTQYF. The CDR3 coding sequence is TGCGCCAGCAGCCAAACTGGGACTAGCGGGGGGCAGCGTACGCAGTATTTT.

The V and J genes are TRBV19 and TRBJ1-5; 9 nucleotides align to TRBD1. CDR3 length equals 17 residues. From germline, CDR1 is LNHDA and CDR2 SQIVND (reference sequence). V lost 6 bases and J lost 4; bases outside the gene matches: 13. The CDR3 here is CASSSTGDRVGNQPQHF. CDR3 DNA: TGTGCCAGTAGCTCCACGGGGGACAGGGTAGGGAATCAGCCCCAGCATTTT.

The DNA for the CDR3 is TGCGCCAGCAGCTTGGGGTTGACAGATTCGAGCTCCTACAATGAGCAGTTCTTC. Its translation is CASSLGLTDSSSYNEQFF. The rearrangement joins TRBV5-1 to TRBJ2-1, with D tentatively TRBD1 (5 bases). Trimming removed 0 bases from V and 0 bases from J, with 16 bases in between. Germline CDR1 reads SGHRS; CDR2 reads YFSETQ. The CDR3 loop spans 18 amino acids.

The chain combines TRBV29-1 with TRBJ1-4, with TRBD1 identical over 11 bases. The ends lost 5 bases at V and 4 bases at J; junction bases unmatched: 6. CDR1 SQVTM and CDR2 ANQGSEA come from the germline V gene. The CDR3 runs to 15 residues. In nucleotides, the CDR3 is TGCAGCGTTCGAGCGGGACAGGGGGATAATGAAAAACTGTTTTTT. Amino acids: CSVRAGQGDNEKLFF.

This rearrangement joins TRBV4-2 to TRBJ2-3, with 9 bases matching TRBD2. This CDR3 region has 18 residues. The ends lost 0 bases at V and 5 bases at J; junction bases unmatched: 12. Germline CDR1 and CDR2: LGHNA and YNFKEQ. CDR3 DNA sequence: TGTGCCAGCAGCCAAGATCCGGCGGGGGGGCAGTTCATAGATACGCAGTATTTT. Translated, it gives CASSQDPAGGQFIDTQYF.

This clone was seen a few times. The rearrangement joins TRBV19 to TRBJ2-1; tentatively, D is TRBD1 (7 bases). The CDR3 sequence is 13 residues long. Between the trimmed V and J ends, which lost 7 bases and 8 bases, there was a span of 15 bases. Germline CDR1 and CDR2: LNHDA and SQIVND (reference sequence). This CDR3 is CASNGRGEYEQFF. CDR3 sequence (DNA): TGTGCCAGTAACGGCAGGGGGGAATATGAGCAGTTCTTC.

Notes on this clone: Relative to the germline gene, one junction end is altered; a read error may explain this. CDR3 coding DNA: TGTGCCAGCAGGTACTACAGGGATAATTCACCCCTCCACTTT. Translating it yields CASRYYRDNSPLHF. V is TRBV6-5 and J is TRBJ1-6; tentative D call: TRBD1 (6 bases). The CDR3 has 14 residues. Looked up from germline, CDR1 is MNHEY and CDR2 is SVGAGI.

The J gene is TRBJ2-7, the V gene TRBV6-5; possibly TRBD1 for D (5 bases). This CDR3 region has 15 residues. Germline V gene sequence: CDR1 MNHEY, CDR2 SVGAGI. V was shortened by 7 bases and J by 0 bases, with 16 bases between the two germline ends. The CDR3 region is CASTQETGGSYEQYF. Here the CDR3 DNA reads TGTGCCAGCACCCAGGAAACAGGTGGCTCCTACGAGCAGTACTTC.

This clone was recorded at least ten times. The rearrangement joins TRBV6-5 to TRBJ2-1, with TRBD1 as a possible D gene (5 bases). Germline values: CDR1 MNHEY, CDR2 SVGAGI. Trimming removed 5 bases at V and 0 bases at J, with 8 bases between. The CDR3 is 14 amino acids. The CDR3 here is CASSLRDSYNEQFF. CDR3 sequence (DNA): TGTGCCAGCAGTCTCAGGGACTCCTACAATGAGCAGTTCTTC.

The chain employs TRBV6-5 and TRBJ1-6; D call uncertain. The CDR3 runs to 16 residues. Trimming pared 2 bases from V and 2 bases from J, leaving 10 bases between. The germline CDR1 and CDR2 sequences are MNHEY and SVGAGI. CDR3 nucleotides: TGTGCCAGCAGTTACGCTTCGGCGGCCTATAATTCACCCCTCCACTTT. It translates to CASSYASAAYNSPLHF.

This chain uses TRBV6-5 with TRBJ2-2; D remains unclear. The CDR3 sequence is 11 residues long. V gave up 6 bases and J gave up 5 bases, with 4 bases separating them. The germline V gene has CDR1 MNHEY and CDR2 SVGAGI. This CDR3 is CASRETGELFF. Here the CDR3 DNA reads TGTGCCAGCAGAGAGACCGGGGAGCTGTTTTTT.

This chain uses TRBV2 with TRBJ1-5, with D possibly being TRBD1 (6 bases). CDR1 and CDR2 from the germline V gene are SNHLY and FYNNEI. The V and J ends lost 4 bases and 0 bases respectively, with 13 bases between them. The CDR3 loop spans 16 amino acids. The DNA of the CDR3 is TGTGCCAGCAGTGGCGGAGGGGGGGTTAGCAATCAGCCCCAGCATTTT. Amino acids: CASSGGGGVSNQPQHF.

V usage is TRBV6-1 and J usage is TRBJ2-1, with 9 bases aligning to TRBD2. The J segment lost 8 bases and the V segment lost 4 bases, leaving 12 bases of the junction unmatched. CDR1 is MNHNS and CDR2 is SASEGT in the germline V gene. The CDR3 runs 16 residues. CDR3 sequence reads: CASSASGTSFSYEQFF. The CDR3 DNA reads TGTGCCAGCAGTGCCTCCGGGACTAGCTTCTCCTATGAGCAGTTCTTC.

The V call is TRBV25-1, the J call TRBJ2-3, with D tentatively TRBD1 (6 bases). This CDR3 is 17 amino acids long. V dropped 4 bases and J dropped 0 bases, with 17 bases sitting between them. From germline, CDR1 is MGHDK and CDR2 SYGVNS. CDR3 coding DNA: TGTGCCAGCAGTGTATGGTCAGGGGCCCGTAGCACAGATACGCAGTATTTT. It encodes CASSVWSGARSTDTQYF.